Each of the 3 T cell receptor beta chains below was sequenced from the same sample in a study of OX40 agonist ivuxolimab in advanced cancers. Measured with immunoSEQ multiplex PCR; TCRdb has only the in-frame clones, and not every one. Here the sample spans about 91,000 clones, 87% being singletons. The sequencing used CD4+ or CD8+ T cells sorted from blood, collected in a trial of the OX40 agonist ivuxolimab. These receptors came from an adult with an advanced solid tumor such as melanoma, head and neck, liver or kidney cancer.

This clone has only one observation. The V call is TRBV9, the J call TRBJ1-1; tentative D call: TRBD1 (6 bases). This CDR3 has 15 amino acids. Trimming pared 0 bases from V and 4 bases from J, leaving 13 bases between. CDR1 SGDLS and CDR2 YYNGEE come from the germline V gene. CDR3 in amino acids: CASSVASGGITEAFF. The DNA of the CDR3 is TGTGCCAGCAGCGTAGCTTCGGGGGGCATCACTGAAGCTTTCTTT. The full variable domain, in which reference TRBV9 and TRBJ1-1 provide the parts outside the CDR3, is DSGVTQTPKHLITATGQRVTLRCSPRSGDLSVYWYQQSLDQGLQFLIQYYNGEERAKGNILERFSAQQFPDLHSELNLSSLELGDSALYFCASSVASGGITEAFFGQGTRLTVV.

Notes on this clone: Other DNA sequences in the sample encode the same CDR3. The rearrangement joins TRBV20-1 to TRBJ2-5, with TRBD2 as a possible D gene (5 bases). V lost 6 bases and J 5 bases, leaving 10 bases between the germline ends. Looked up from germline, CDR1 is DFQATT and CDR2 is SNEGSKA (reference sequence). The CDR3 has 11 residues. The CDR3 region has the DNA TGCAGTGCCCTAGCTGGGGAGACCCAGTACTTC. Protein: CSALAGETQYF.

The chain uses TRBV7-2 and TRBJ1-2; TRBD1 might be the D (5 bases). V shed 2 bases and J shed 0 bases, with 16 bases lying between them. The CDR3 has 17 residues. The germline V gene encodes CDR1 SGHTA and CDR2 FQGNSA. The CDR3 DNA is TGTGCCAGCAGCTTAACTGGGGCCAGAACGACTAACTATGGCTACACCTTC. Translation gives CASSLTGARTTNYGYTF. The variable domain in full, with the rest retrieved from reference TRBV7-2 and TRBJ1-2, is GAGVSQSPSNKVTEKGKDVELRCDPISGHTALYWYRQSLGQGLEFLIYFQGNSAPDKSGLPSDRFSAERTGGSVSTLTIQRTQQEDSAVYLCASSLTGARTTNYGYTFGSGTRLTVV.